This entry describes one TCR beta chain. Its specificity is not known. From germline, CDR1 is MDHEN and CDR2 SYDVKM. V was clipped by 5 bases and J by 0 bases, with 14 bases between them. The CDR3 contains 16 residues. The data belong to a study of response to subunit inactivated influenza vaccine. Findings of the study overall: Seasonal influenza vaccination, on each occasion, was suggested by the authors to recruit few new T cells.

One entry per CDR3 protein results from TCRdb running MiXCR on the RT-PCR reads. The sample includes some 500,000 distinct CDR3 sequences, more than 15% seen only once; the top ten take less than 4%. This sample comprised CD4+ T cells sorted from PBMCs, obtained less than 30 months after vaccination. V usage is TRBV28 and J usage is TRBJ1-5; D may be TRBD1 (5 bases). The source is a man between 45 and 75 years old who received an inactivated influenza vaccine. CDR3 sequence: CASSSPQGNSNQPQHF. Here the CDR3 DNA reads TGTGCCAGCAGTAGCCCCCAGGGTAATAGCAATCAGCCCCAGCATTTT.